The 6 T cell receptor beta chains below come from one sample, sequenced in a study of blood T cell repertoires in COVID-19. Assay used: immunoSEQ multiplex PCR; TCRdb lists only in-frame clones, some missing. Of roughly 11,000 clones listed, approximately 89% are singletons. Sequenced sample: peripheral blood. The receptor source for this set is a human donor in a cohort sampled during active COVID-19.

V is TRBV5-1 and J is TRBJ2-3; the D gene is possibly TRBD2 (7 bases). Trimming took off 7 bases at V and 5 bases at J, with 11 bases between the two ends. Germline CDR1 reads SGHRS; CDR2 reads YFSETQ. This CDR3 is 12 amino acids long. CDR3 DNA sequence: TGCGCCAGCGGGGGGGCCGGAGATACGCAGTATTTT. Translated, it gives CASGGAGDTQYF.

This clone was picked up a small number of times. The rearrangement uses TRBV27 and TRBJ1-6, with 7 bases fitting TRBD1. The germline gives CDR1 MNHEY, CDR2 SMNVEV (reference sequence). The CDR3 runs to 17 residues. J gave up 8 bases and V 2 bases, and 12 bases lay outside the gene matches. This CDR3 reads CASSLGAGGLSDSPLHF. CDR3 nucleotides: TGTGCCAGCAGTTTAGGGGCAGGGGGGTTGAGTGATTCACCCCTCCACTTT.

CDR3 DNA: TGTGCCTGGAGTGTACTCGAGGTCGGCACAGATACGCAGTATTTT. It translates to CAWSVLEVGTDTQYF. The chain couples TRBV30 to TRBJ2-3; D call uncertain. Germline V gives CDR1 GTSNPN, CDR2 SVGIG (reference sequence). V lost 0 bases and J lost 1, with 11 bases in between. The CDR3 runs 15 residues. The full variable domain, completed using reference TRBV30 and TRBJ2-3, is SQTIHQWPATLVQPVGSPLSLECTVEGTSNPNLYWYRQAAGRGLQLLFYSVGIGQISSEVPQNLSASRPQDRQFILSSKKLLLSDSGFYLCAWSVLEVGTDTQYFGPGTRLTVL.

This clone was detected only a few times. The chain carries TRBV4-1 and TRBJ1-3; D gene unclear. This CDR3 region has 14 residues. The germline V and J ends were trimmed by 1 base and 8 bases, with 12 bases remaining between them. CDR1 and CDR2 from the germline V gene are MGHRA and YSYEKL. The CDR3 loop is CASSQVQEGYTIYF. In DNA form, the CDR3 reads TGCGCCAGCAGCCAAGTTCAAGAGGGATACACCATATATTTT.

The DNA for the CDR3 is TGCGCCAGCAGCCAAGAGGGAGTACGACAGGGTCGGTTTGCTTTCTTT. Translating it yields CASSQEGVRQGRFAFF. This chain joins TRBV4-1 and TRBJ1-1; 7 bases are shared with TRBD1. CDR3 size: 16 residues. CDR1 and CDR2 from the germline V gene are MGHRA and YSYEKL. Trimming cost V 0 bases and J 11 bases; bases outside gene matches: 15.

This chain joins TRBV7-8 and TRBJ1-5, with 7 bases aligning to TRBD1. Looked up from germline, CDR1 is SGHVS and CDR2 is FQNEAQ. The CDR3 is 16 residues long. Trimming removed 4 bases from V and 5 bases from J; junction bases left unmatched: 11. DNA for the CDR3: TGTGCCAGCAGCTCCTCAGGACAGGCGGCAGATCAGCCCCAGCATTTT. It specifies CASSSSGQAADQPQHF.